This entry is about one T cell receptor (beta chain). With 60 Vbeta and 13 Jbeta primers, the PCR was carried out. Here immunoSEQ multiplex PCR was the method, and the copy in TCRdb shows in-frame clones only, minus some. This sample has some 150,000 clones; 75% to 80% occur once, and the top ten carry 3%. The record originates from a study of cytomegalovirus exposure and HLA in healthy donors. Trimming shortened V by 0 bases and J by 1 base, and 7 bases separated the two germline ends. This CDR3 has 15 residues. The germline V gene has CDR1 LNHDA and CDR2 SQIVND (reference sequence). This chain uses TRBV19 with TRBJ1-5, with D perhaps TRBD1 (6 bases). The TCR comes from a man in his forties or fifties in good health and CMV-seropositive. Sample: PBMCs. CDR3 nucleotides: TGTGCCAGTAGTATAGATGGACAGAGCAATCAGCCCCAGCATTTT. Amino acid sequence: CASSIDGQSNQPQHF.